This TCR beta chain was sequenced in a study of T cells in Graves' hyperthyroidism and ophthalmopathy. Patients showing uncontrolled infection, other autoimmune disease, pregnancy or lactation were ineligible. Based on clinical symptoms, serum thyroxine and TRAb, thyroid ultrasound and orbital computed tomography, diagnoses were reached. Notes on this clonotype: Its matching antigen is unknown.

Amplification yielded TCR beta CDR3 regions, with RNA transcripts as the source. First-round RT-PCR with HTBI primers amplified the TCR CDR3 region. TCRdb recomputed calls from the multiplex PCR reads with MiXCR, one row per CDR3 protein. The sample consists of about half a million distinct CDR3 sequences, 20% to 25% of them appearing once. Study findings and constraints: Stable hyperthyroidism was told apart from ophthalmopathy by a model built on 13 V-J features. Most expanded thyroid clonotypes above 0.001 recurred in blood.

There are 13 residues in the CDR3. The V and J ends lost 5 bases and 5 bases respectively, with 16 bases between them. Per germline, CDR1 SQVTM and CDR2 ANQGSEA. The receptor's source is a woman in her seventies with Graves' ophthalmopathy. The chain employs TRBV29-1 and TRBJ2-7; perhaps TRBD2 as D (6 bases). Sequencing was performed on blood. CDR3 DNA: TGCAGCGTTCTCAGGGCCGGGGGTAACGAGCAGTACTTC. Protein sequence: CSVLRAGGNEQYF.